The following is a TCR beta chain sequence with its context. Its target antigen remains unknown. No base-level quality is on record; no much larger clone is a single base apart. V and J lose 2 bases and 0 bases, and a span of 11 bases separates them. The CDR3 has 16 amino acids, counting the end cysteine and phenylalanine. The CDR3 DNA has 48 bases and is translated from base 1. For CDR1 and CDR2, the germline V gene lists SGHDN and FVKESK. This sample is part of a study of blood T cell repertoires in COVID-19 (dated by TCRdb to 2018 to 2021). For the study in its entirety: Samples from collaborators originated in the United States, Italy and Spain and spanned both the acute and convalescent phases of COVID-19. The prospective study material was composed of cDNA or gDNA derived from T cells, B-cell-depleted T cells, or PBMCs. Subjects who had been exposed to COVID-19, were actively infected with it, or had recovered from it provided the deeply sampled blood TCRbeta repertoires that made up the dataset. The repertoires were released in a freely available public database meant as a resource for research on the immune response to SARS-CoV-2. The samples were drawn from two sources: the first 160 participants of the ongoing ImmuneRACE study, and 1,000 to 1,500 subjects contributed by 6 global collaborators. A de-identified subject ID, COVID-19 status, age in years and sex were almost always included in the sample metadata. Where HLA class I and class II types were available, the types were taken from metadata supplied by the sample provider, not from assay-based typing. General findings and caveats noted by the study authors: How much clinical and demographic metadata was included differed by source and by participant, and the metadata was provided uncurated.

The immunoSEQ Assay, a bias-controlled multiplex PCR, was used to amplify TCRbeta CDR3 regions from genomic DNA. As for how the authors treated the data: Within the assay, amplification of reference gene primers was used to estimate how many nucleated cells each sample contained. Sequence reads were collapsed and filtered to measure the absolute abundance of every unique TCRbeta CDR3 rearrangement. For each sample, productive Simpson clonality was calculated as the square root of Simpson's diversity index over productive rearrangements. Imported from immuneACCESS, the table was reduced by TCRdb to in-frame sequences with V and J called. These copies leave out some clones; in studies compared against another copy, an unresolved V gene accounts for under half, and the cause of the remainder is not known. The D gene and trimming were derived from the DNA, and the V and J assignments and clone size from that table. The sample data list roughly 57,000 clones, and 87% of these were observed just once. About 6.9% of the sample goes to the ten largest clones.

The collaborating institutions used their own protocols to collect whole blood in K2EDTA tubes. For TCRbeta analysis, collaborator samples were shipped as frozen whole blood, as isolated PBMCs, or as DNA extracted from either sample type. The receptor's source is a man in his 60s with active or convalescent COVID-19. The V and J genes are TRBV14 and TRBJ2-1; a confident D gene designation cannot be given. Sample: peripheral blood. The CDR3 sequence is CASSQYLGSSYNEQFF. The nucleotides read TGTGCCAGCAGCCAATATCTAGGAAGCTCCTACAATGAGCAGTTCTTC.